This record covers a single T cell receptor beta chain. The specificity of this receptor is unknown. Base qualities are not provided; no much larger clone lies one nucleotide away. The time point label, as the study defines it: baseline before first vaccination. The vaccinee samples were drawn from two UK trials, COV001 and COV002, one of which was a single-blind randomized controlled phase 2/3 trial testing AZD1222 (ChAdOx1 nCoV-19) in healthy adults. Trial participant PBMC samples were collected at day 0 and day 28 after the second dose for TCRbeta chain sequencing. From the cysteine through the phenylalanine, the CDR3 covers 16 amino acids. Only the CDR3 region is kept as DNA, spanning 48 bases read in frame from base 1. CDR1 and CDR2, looked up from the germline V gene, are MRHNA and SNTAGT. Deletion took 5 bases off V and 5 bases off J, with a span of 19 bases between the germline ends. This record comes from a study of T cell responses to AZD1222 COVID-19 vaccine (dated by TCRdb to about 2021). For the study in its entirety: AZD1222 recipients given second doses at about 4 weeks or at about 12 weeks were pooled, since spike-specific TCR depth and breadth were not found to differ between the two schedules. TCR sequencing covered more than 230 trial participants: about 210 given two doses of AZD1222 and approximately 25 given two doses of MenACWY control vaccine. Enrollment into the trials was organized by age into subgroups of 18-55, 56-69 and 70-plus years, and those subgroups contained roughly 160, 29 and 62 TCR-sequenced participants, respectively. The full study reports these points: Vaccine-associated CD4 TCRs spanned the whole spike protein, with dominant responses in regions 160-218 and 743-854. Conclusions about previously exposed vaccinees were limited because only a handful of AZD1222 recipients were SARS-CoV-2 seropositive at baseline. Reportedly, almost half of the unique spike-specific TCRs recognized epitopes lying outside the regions that are mutated in the B.1.351 and B.1.1.7 variants. Because no day 14 peak-response samples were available, repertoires were characterized only after the peak T cell response. Participants were mostly white British and included more females than males, and it was suggested by the authors that clonal diversity may have been underestimated. A significant rise in spike-specific TCR breadth and depth was observed after two AZD1222 doses relative to day 0 and relative to MenACWY recipients. The 56-69-year group was small, and its depth increase did not reach significance, likely because of low power.

The CDR3 regions of human TCRbeta chains were analyzed by immunosequencing. The paper's data handling went like this. TCRs in the repertoires were matched against a reference library of SARS-CoV-2-specific TCRs that had been generated with the MIRA antigen-specificity platform. Breadth was defined as the fraction of unique TCRs that were SARS-CoV-2-associated. Depth was defined as the fraction of total T cells that were SARS-CoV-2-associated. Using the MIRA data, each spike-specific TCR was assigned both to the spike region to which the TCR was reactive and to a CD4 or CD8 class. Log10-transformed breadth and depth values were compared by one-way ANOVA with Sidak's multiple comparisons tests. This is the immuneACCESS table as TCRdb keeps it, with only in-frame sequences that have V and J called. A part of the clones is gone; compared with another copy, unresolved V genes explain less than half, and the rest is unexplained. The DNA was the basis for D and trimming; V, J and clone size are from that table. The sample table records over 150,000 clones; around 88% of these occur just once. The ten largest clonotypes hold roughly 0.5% of the sample.

The sequenced sample was peripheral blood, obtained on day 0 of AZD1222 vaccination. The TCR originated in an adult in good health. The chain is encoded by TRBV6-4 joined to TRBJ1-5; perhaps TRBD1 is the D gene, with 6 bases matching. The CDR3 amino acid sequence is: CASSQQLQGRDQPQHF. The bases read TGTGCCAGCAGTCAACAACTACAGGGCCGTGATCAGCCCCAGCATTTT.